The source of this TCR beta chain is a study of cytomegalovirus exposure and HLA in healthy donors. The study, taken as a whole, reports: Serostatus for CMV was the only available immune exposure information. TCR beta V- and J-gene trimming, according to a later analysis, was linked to a missense DCLRE1C variant. There were several of the most significant clusters that appeared linked to common viral pathogens in a later analysis.

The primer mix had 60 Vbeta and 13 Jbeta primers. Measured with immunoSEQ multiplex PCR; TCRdb has only the in-frame clones, and not every one. The sample holds 150,000 to 200,000 clones, about 10% seen once. Germline V CDR1 and CDR2: MNHNS, SASEGT. With V trimmed by 5 bases and J by 1 base, 3 bases remained unmatched. The CDR3 is made up of 15 amino acids. Donors were nominally healthy when sampled, though unrecorded immune exposures were likely. This clone was seen a handful of times. What it binds is unknown. Other nucleotide sequences from this sample produce the same CDR3. The clonotype was recovered from a woman in her 30s in good health and CMV-seropositive. The specimen sequenced was PBMCs. The gene calls are TRBV6-1 and TRBJ2-2; TRBD1 aligns across 8 bases. The CDR3 DNA reads as TGTGCCAGCAGTCTCGGACAGGGGAACACCGGGGAGCTGTTTTTT. Amino acids: CASSLGQGNTGELFF.